This TCR beta chain was identified in a study of blood T cells in healthy people across ages. Study-level points and caveats: Whereas aged donors had fewer naive CD4+ cells, long-lived donors had more of them and higher diversity. Diversity estimates drawn from one million T cells were deemed underestimates.

With regard to this clonotype: Antigen: not known.

V lost 4 bases and J 8 bases, leaving 17 bases between the germline ends. The germline V gene has CDR1 SGHDN and CDR2 FVKESK. The length of the CDR3 is 14 residues. The use of a sample-barcoded 5' primer and a J-beta primer mix characterized a second PCR of about 7 to 12 cycles. A single record per CDR3 protein comes from TCRdb applying MiXCR to the 5' RACE reads. This table has some 1.1 million distinct CDR3 sequences, around two fifths appearing once. The V gene is TRBV14, the J gene TRBJ1-2; D gene ambiguous. Sequencing was done on a sample of blood. The clonotype was recovered from a man aged 18-30 years in good health. Here the CDR3 reads CASSPLGVRGGYTF. The CDR3 nucleotides read TGTGCCAGCAGCCCTCTTGGGGTCCGGGGAGGCTACACCTTC.